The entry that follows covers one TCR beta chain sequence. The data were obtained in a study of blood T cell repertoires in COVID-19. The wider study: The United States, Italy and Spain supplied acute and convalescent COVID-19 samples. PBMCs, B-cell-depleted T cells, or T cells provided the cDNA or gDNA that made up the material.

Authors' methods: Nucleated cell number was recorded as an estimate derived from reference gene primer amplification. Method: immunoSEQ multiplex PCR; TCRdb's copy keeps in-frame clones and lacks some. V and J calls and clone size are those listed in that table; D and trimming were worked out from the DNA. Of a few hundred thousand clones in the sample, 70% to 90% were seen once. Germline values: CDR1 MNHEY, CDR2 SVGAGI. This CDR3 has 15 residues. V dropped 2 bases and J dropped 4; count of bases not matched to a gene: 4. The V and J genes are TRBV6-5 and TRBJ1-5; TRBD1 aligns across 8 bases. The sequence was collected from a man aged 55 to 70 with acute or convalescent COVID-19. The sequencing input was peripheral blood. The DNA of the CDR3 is TGTGCCAGCAGTTACGCGAGGACAGGGAATCAGCCCCAGCATTTT. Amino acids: CASSYARTGNQPQHF.